This TCR beta chain was profiled in a study of regulatory dendritic cells for organ transplantation. This CDR3 has 13 amino acids. CDR1 and CDR2 (germline): SEHNR, FQNEAQ (reference sequence). Germline trimming cut 6 bases from V and 3 bases from J; bases unmatched to any gene: 2. Data came from immunoSEQ multiplex PCR; TCRdb stores just in-frame clones and leaves some out. The repertoire includes roughly 28,000 clones, about four fifths of them detected once, and around 0.093% sits in the top ten. V and J are TRBV7-9 and TRBJ2-1, with TRBD2 identical over 7 bases. Input material: naive CD4+ T cells from blood. Subset of the sample: CD45RA+ naive T cells. The TCR was taken from a human donor in good health. The CDR3 DNA follows: TGTGCCAGCAGTTCGGGGGGCTACAATGAGCAGTTCTTC. Residues: CASSSGGYNEQFF.